This TCR beta chain was found in a study of blood T cells in healthy people across ages. The CDR3 is 14 residues long. The junction had 8 bases not matched to a gene; V was cut back by 2 bases and J by 6 bases. CDR1 is DFQATT, CDR2 SNEGSKA, per germline (reference sequence). A second PCR of about 7 to 12 cycles used a sample-barcoded 5' primer and a J-beta primer mix. One entry per CDR3 protein, called by TCRdb with MiXCR from the 5' RACE reads. The sample has around 800,000 distinct CDR3 sequences, roughly 44% seen once. The clonotype comes from a man aged 55 to 70 in good health. J is TRBJ2-7 and V is TRBV20-1; 9 bases agree with TRBD2. Sequenced: blood. CDR3 residues: CSARFERGAREQYF. CDR3 nucleotide sequence: TGCAGTGCTAGATTCGAGCGGGGGGCTCGCGAGCAGTACTTC.